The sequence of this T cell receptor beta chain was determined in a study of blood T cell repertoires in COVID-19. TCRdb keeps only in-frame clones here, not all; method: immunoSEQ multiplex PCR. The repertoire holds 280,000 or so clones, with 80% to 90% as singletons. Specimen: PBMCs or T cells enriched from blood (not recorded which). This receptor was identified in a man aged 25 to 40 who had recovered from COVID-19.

This chain's CDR3 is CASSSTDRVEETQYF. The CDR3 DNA is TGTGCCAGCAGCTCTACGGACAGGGTGGAAGAGACCCAGTACTTC. J is TRBJ2-5 and V is TRBV13; 8 bases fit TRBD1. Unmatched junction bases numbered 7, after V lost 4 bases and J lost 3 bases. The length of the CDR3 is 15 residues. The V gene's germline CDR1 is PRHDT and CDR2 FYEKMQ (reference sequence).